The rows below give T cell receptor beta chains drawn from one sample of a study of identical twins. TCRdb passed the 5' RACE reads through MiXCR, listing each CDR3 protein once. The sample shows about 240,000 distinct CDR3 sequences, approximately 7.8% of them seen only once. These sequences were also reported in another study, on yellow fever vaccine responses in identical twins.

Sequencing was done on a sample of CD8+ T cells sorted from blood. These receptors all come from a woman under 30 in good health. CDR3s include the opening cysteine and the closing phenylalanine or tryptophan. A D gene is named only where the DNA matches it firmly. Where a row states a size, it is once, few, many or the class of an expanded clone; other rows omit it.

size,D,V,J,DNA,CDR3
few,.,TRBV20-1,TRBJ2-4,TGCAGTGCTATAGACGGCACGATAGCCAAAAACATTCAGTACTTC,CSAIDGTIAKNIQYF
few,TRBD2,TRBV7-3,TRBJ2-3,TGTGCCAGCAGCTTAATGGGGGGAGGGGCCGGGGATACGCAGTATTTT,CASSLMGGGAGDTQYF
.,TRBD1,TRBV29-1,TRBJ2-5,TGCAGCGTCATAGGGGGCCGGACAGGGGGCTATGAGACCCAGTACTTC,CSVIGGRTGGYETQYF
few,.,TRBV6-1,TRBJ2-6,TGTGCCAGCAGTGATGGGGGCGGTAGTGGGGCCAACGTCCTGACTTTC,CASSDGGGSGANVLTF
few,.,TRBV5-1,TRBJ2-3,TGCGCCAGCAGCTTGTTTGTCAGGGCTAGCAGGACAGATACGCAGTATTTT,CASSLFVRASRTDTQYF
many,.,TRBV12-3/TRBV12-4,TRBJ1-4,TGTGCCAGCAGCCTCGGACTCCGGGAAAAACTGTTTTTT,CASSLGLREKLFF
few,TRBD2,TRBV28,TRBJ2-7,TGTGCCAGCAGAGCTAGCGGGTTGGATGACGAGCAGTACTTC,CASRASGLDDEQYF
few,TRBD2,TRBV28,TRBJ2-1,TGTGCCAGCAGTTCGACTAGCGGGATCCTTGGTTCGATATACAATGAGCAGTTCTTC,CASSSTSGILGSIYNEQFF
.,TRBD2,TRBV7-2,TRBJ2-3,TGTGCCAGCAGCCTAGCGACTAGCGAGCCTCCTAGCACAGATACGCAGTATTTT,CASSLATSEPPSTDTQYF
many,.,TRBV15,TRBJ1-1,TGTGCCACAAGCCCTGGGGGCACTGAAGCTTTCTTT,CATSPGGTEAFF
.,TRBD1,TRBV7-9,TRBJ2-1,TGTGCCAGCAGCAGTGGGACAGAGAATGAGCAGTTCTTC,CASSSGTENEQFF
many,.,TRBV4-1,TRBJ1-5,TGCGCCAGCAGCCAAGACGCGGGGGGCTCTCAGCCCCAGCATTTT,CASSQDAGGSQPQHF
many,.,TRBV20-1,TRBJ2-3,TGCACGCCGGATACGCAGTATTTT,CTPDTQYF
few,.,TRBV27,TRBJ2-7,TGTGCCAGCAGTTTGGGGCAGATAAGCTCCTACGAGCAGTACTTC,CASSLGQISSYEQYF
many,.,TRBV28,TRBJ2-3,TGTGCCAGCAGTTCCCAGACCGTCAGGGTTTCAGATACGCAGTATTTT,CASSSQTVRVSDTQYF
.,.,TRBV12-2,TRBJ2-3,TGTGCAAGTCGCTTAGCGCTGGGCAGTTTTGGTACAGATACGCAGTATTTT,CASRLALGSFGTDTQYF
.,TRBD1,TRBV7-9,TRBJ1-2,TGTGCCAGCAGCTACCTCGGACAGGGGGATGGCTACACCTTC,CASSYLGQGDGYTF
many,TRBD1,TRBV12-3/TRBV12-4,TRBJ2-3,TGTGCCAGCACCCTGGGGGACAGGTACACAGATACGCAGTATTTT,CASTLGDRYTDTQYF
many,.,TRBV27,TRBJ2-3,TGTGCCAGCAGGGGGCGCAGAGATACGCAGTATTTT,CASRGRRDTQYF
few,.,TRBV6-4,TRBJ2-1,TGTGCCAGCAGTGACGGGGACCGTAATGAGCAGTTCTTC,CASSDGDRNEQFF
few,.,TRBV11-2,TRBJ2-7,TGTGCCAGCAGCCCCCGGAGAGTCTACGAGCAGTACTTC,CASSPRRVYEQYF
.,TRBD1,TRBV2,TRBJ2-6,TGTGCCAGCAGTGGATTGACAGGGGCGAACTCTGGGGCCAACGTCCTGACTTTC,CASSGLTGANSGANVLTF
many,.,TRBV4-1,TRBJ2-1,TGCGCCAGCAGCCAAGATCCCCAAGTGGATGAGCAGTTCTTC,CASSQDPQVDEQFF
.,TRBD2,TRBV6-9,TRBJ2-4,TGTGCCAGCACCCCCGGACTAGCGGGGCCGAGGGACAAAAACATTCAGTACTTC,CASTPGLAGPRDKNIQYF
.,TRBD1,TRBV28,TRBJ1-2,TGTGCCAGCAGTTCACCCGCGGGACAGGGGCTATCCTTTAACTATGGCTACACCTTC,CASSSPAGQGLSFNYGYTF
many,.,TRBV7-9,TRBJ1-1,TGTGCCAGCAGCTTAACATCACAGGGAGAGAAAAACACTGAAGCTTTCTTT,CASSLTSQGEKNTEAFF
many,.,TRBV4-1,TRBJ2-5,TGCGCCAGCAGCTGGGAGGAGACCCAGTACTTC,CASSWEETQYF
many,.,TRBV10-2,TRBJ2-5,TGCGCCAGCAGTGAGTTAAGGGTCTACGAGACCCAGTACTTC,CASSELRVYETQYF
many,.,TRBV7-9,TRBJ2-3,TGTGCCAGCAGCCCCGAGGGCTCAACCACAGATACGCAGTATTTT,CASSPEGSTTDTQYF
.,TRBD1,TRBV28,TRBJ2-7,TGTGCCAGCAGCTCAACCGGGACAGCGGATGATTATGCCCCCTACGAGCAGTACTTC,CASSSTGTADDYAPYEQYF
.,.,TRBV24-1,TRBJ2-2,TGTGCCACCAGTGACCGGAGTACCGGGGAGCTGTTTTTT,CATSDRSTGELFF
.,TRBD2,TRBV7-3,TRBJ2-2,TGTGCCAGCAGCTTAGTAGCTAGCGGGCCCTCGAACACCGGGGAGCTGTTTTTT,CASSLVASGPSNTGELFF
.,.,TRBV20-1,TRBJ1-2,TGCAGTGCTAGCGATACAGGGTCCTATGGCTACACCTTC,CSASDTGSYGYTF
many,TRBD2,TRBV7-9,TRBJ2-5,TGTGCCAGCAGCCTGACTAGCGGGGGCCTCGAAGAAGAGACCCAGTACTTC,CASSLTSGGLEEETQYF
few,.,TRBV6-1,TRBJ2-2,TGTGCCAGCAGTCCCGAGGTGATTCGGGCCGGGGAGCTGTTTTTT,CASSPEVIRAGELFF
.,TRBD2,TRBV5-1,TRBJ2-1,TGCGCCAGCAGCCGGGAGAGTATTAGCTTGGGGGGAGGGGACAATGAGCAGTTCTTC,CASSRESISLGGGDNEQFF
many,.,TRBV11-2,TRBJ2-2,TGTGCCAGCAGCTTAGAATCGATTGAAACCACCGGGGAGCTGTTTTTT,CASSLESIETTGELFF
many,.,TRBV7-9,TRBJ1-5,TGTGCCAGCAGCTCGGACAGCGGCAGCAATCAGCCCCAGCATTTT,CASSSDSGSNQPQHF
many,TRBD1,TRBV7-2,TRBJ2-1,TGTGCCAGCAGCTTAGTAAGGGGGCACATTAACAATGAGCAGTTCTTC,CASSLVRGHINNEQFF
many,TRBD1,TRBV20-1,TRBJ2-7,TGCAGTGCCCCGACAGGGTTCGAGCAGTACTTC,CSAPTGFEQYF
many,.,TRBV28,TRBJ2-7,TGTGCCAGCAGTTTACAGGGCTCCTACGAGCAGTACTTC,CASSLQGSYEQYF
many,.,TRBV3-1,TRBJ2-2,TGTGCCAGCAGCCAGGGTCTTCAGGCCACCAGGGGGGAGCTGTTTTTT,CASSQGLQATRGELFF
many,.,TRBV12-3/TRBV12-4,TRBJ1-1,TGTGCCAGCAGGGAGGGGGCTGAAGCTTTCTTT,CASREGAEAFF
many,.,TRBV7-6,TRBJ2-7,TGTGCCAGCAGCTTATACGGCGGTACCTACGAGCAGTACTTC,CASSLYGGTYEQYF
.,TRBD2,TRBV20-1,TRBJ2-3,TGCAGTGCTACCTTAGCGGGGGGGCCAGATACGCAGTATTTT,CSATLAGGPDTQYF
.,TRBD2,TRBV6-1,TRBJ2-1,TGTGCCAGCAGTGAAGCTTTGGGGGGGGGGAATGAGCAGTTCTTC,CASSEALGGGNEQFF
.,TRBD2,TRBV28,TRBJ2-2,TGTGCCAGCAGTTGGACTAGCGTGGGCGGGGAGCTGTTTTTT,CASSWTSVGGELFF
.,TRBD2,TRBV9,TRBJ2-7,TGTGCCAGCAGCGCCGAGGGACTAGCGGGGGAGCAGTACTTC,CASSAEGLAGEQYF
few,.,TRBV2,TRBJ2-2,TGTGCCAGCAAGGCCGGGGAGCTGTTTTTT,CASKAGELFF
.,.,TRBV14,TRBJ2-3,TGTGCCAGCAGCCAAGCCCCTATTAGCACAGATACGCAGTATTTT,CASSQAPISTDTQYF
many,TRBD1,TRBV13,TRBJ1-4,TGTGCCAGCAGCATCGCCTCCCAGGGGGTGGCTAATGAAAAACTGTTTTTT,CASSIASQGVANEKLFF
few,.,TRBV6-5,TRBJ2-3,TGTGCCAGCAGTTACCTCCCACAAAATAGGGCAGGGTCAGATACGCAGTATTTT,CASSYLPQNRAGSDTQYF
.,TRBD1,TRBV3-1,TRBJ2-5,TGTGCCAGCAGCCAGGGACAGGGACGACAAGAGACCCAGTACTTC,CASSQGQGRQETQYF
.,.,TRBV11-2,TRBJ2-2,TGTGCCAGCAGCCCGGCAACTAGAAACACCGGGGAGCTGTTTTTT,CASSPATRNTGELFF
.,TRBD2,TRBV2,TRBJ2-3,TGTGCCAGCAGTGCAGATAGCGGGAGGGCGGAAGATACGCAGTATTTT,CASSADSGRAEDTQYF